A selection of T cell receptor beta chains follows, all from one sample in a study of T cell responses to AZD1222 COVID-19 vaccine. The method was immunoSEQ multiplex PCR; TCRdb's version includes in-frame clones alone and lacks a portion of them. The data hold some 140,000 clones, with roughly 90% observed a single time. The sample here was peripheral blood, taken on day 0 of AZD1222 vaccination. These receptors all come from an adult in good health. Each CDR3 is given without its conserved first and last residue.

TRBJ2-5 | TRBV29-1 | SESRGGGQETQY
TRBJ1-5 | TRBV5-6 | ASAIYNQPQH
TRBJ2-7 | TRBV6-6 | ASSYRTGAPSYEQY
TRBJ2-1 | TRBV7-9 | ASSLREAEYNEQF
TRBJ1-1 | TRBV11-2 | ASSLMAARNTEAF
TRBJ1-2 | TRBV2 | ASSEALPTRVTVAYGYT
TRBJ2-7 | TRBV19 | ASSSEGRYEQY
TRBJ2-2 | TRBV9 | ASSLGQGLTTGELF
TRBJ1-5 | TRBV5-8 | ASSLSGTGSHQPQH
TRBJ2-7 | TRBV4-2 | ASSRGRLAGISYEQY
TRBJ1-5 | TRBV27 | ASSPDWDSNQPQH
TRBJ1-1 | TRBV7-9 | ASSLVPDTAEAF
TRBJ1-2 | TRBV2 | ASRTLRDRGLYGYT
TRBJ2-1 | TRBV11-2 | ASSSSSGRRDEQF
TRBJ1-1 | TRBV3-1/TRBV3-2 | ASSPNYLTGANTEAF
TRBJ2-7 | TRBV12-3/TRBV12-4 | ASSLRSQGKQY
TRBJ2-2 | TRBV2 | ASREPGLLLGELF
TRBJ1-1 | TRBV7-9 | ASSLISGGAF
TRBJ1-6 | TRBV6-2/TRBV6-3 | ASSRDRKPHNSPLH